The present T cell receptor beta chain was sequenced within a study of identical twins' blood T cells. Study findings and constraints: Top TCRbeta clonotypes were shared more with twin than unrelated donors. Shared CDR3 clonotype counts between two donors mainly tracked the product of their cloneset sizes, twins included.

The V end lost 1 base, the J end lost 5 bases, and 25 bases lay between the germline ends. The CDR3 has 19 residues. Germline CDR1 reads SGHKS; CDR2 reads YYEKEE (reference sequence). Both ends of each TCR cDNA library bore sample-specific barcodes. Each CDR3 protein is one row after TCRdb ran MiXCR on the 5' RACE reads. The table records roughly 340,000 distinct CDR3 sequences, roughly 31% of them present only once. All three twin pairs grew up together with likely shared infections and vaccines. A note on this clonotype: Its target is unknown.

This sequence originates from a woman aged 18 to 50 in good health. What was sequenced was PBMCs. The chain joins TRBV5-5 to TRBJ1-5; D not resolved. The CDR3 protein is CASSLTPVAGFMEHQPQHF. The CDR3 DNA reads TGTGCCAGCAGCTTGACCCCGGTGGCGGGTTTTATGGAGCATCAGCCCCAGCATTTT.